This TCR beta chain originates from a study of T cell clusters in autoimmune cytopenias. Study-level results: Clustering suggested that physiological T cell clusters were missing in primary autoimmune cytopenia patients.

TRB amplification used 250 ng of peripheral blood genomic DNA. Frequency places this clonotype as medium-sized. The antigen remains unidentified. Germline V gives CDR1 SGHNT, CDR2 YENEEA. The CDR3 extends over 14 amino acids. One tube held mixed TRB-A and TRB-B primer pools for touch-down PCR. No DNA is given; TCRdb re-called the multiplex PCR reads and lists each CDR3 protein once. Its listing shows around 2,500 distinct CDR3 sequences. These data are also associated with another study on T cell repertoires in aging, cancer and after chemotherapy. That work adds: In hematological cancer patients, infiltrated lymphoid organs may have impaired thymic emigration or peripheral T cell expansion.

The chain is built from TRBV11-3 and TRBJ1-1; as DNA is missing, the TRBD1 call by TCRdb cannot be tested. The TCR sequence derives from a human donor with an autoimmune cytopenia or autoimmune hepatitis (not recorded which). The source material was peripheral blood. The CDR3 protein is CASSGKGAGTEAFF.